The source of this T cell receptor (beta chain) is a study of shared clonotypes between healthy human individuals. Overall study: Two women and three men aged 18 to 49 served as donors. There were three CD4 naive, three CD4 memory, two CD8 naive and one CD8 memory plates per donor.

CDR3 length equals 14 residues. CDR1 and CDR2 (germline): GTSNPN, SVGIG (reference sequence). V lost 2 bases and J lost 5; bases outside the gene matches: 6. Several immunoSEQ 96-well plates shared each subset's DNA, each plate a replicate. Assay used: immunoSEQ multiplex PCR; TCRdb lists only in-frame clones, some missing. The data show nearly 2 million clones, with less than 95% seen just once and under 1.5% held by the top ten. As defined, naive CD8 cells were CD45RO-negative and positively selected for CCR7, with terminally differentiated effector memory CD45RA+ cells excluded. The chain has TRBV30 and TRBJ2-3; 8 bases match TRBD2. The clonotype was recovered from a man younger than 35 in good health. Material for sequencing was naive CD8+ T cells sorted from blood. As DNA, the CDR3 is TGTGCCTGGAGTTACGGGGGGGAGGGAGATACGCAGTATTTT. It encodes CAWSYGGEGDTQYF.